These 17 T cell receptor beta chains share one sample of origin, sequenced in a study of T cell changes during pregnancy in multiple sclerosis. Repertoires were generated with immunoSEQ multiplex PCR, while TCRdb's copy carries only in-frame clones and drops some. The sample yields about 77,000 clones, more than 85% seen once. The source material was peripheral blood, sampled after pregnancy. These receptors all stem from a female donor in good health, enrolled as a control in a pregnancy study.

This clone was seen more than once but under ten times. The V call is TRBV9, the J call TRBJ1-3; no firm D call. The CDR3 is made up of 15 amino acids. V was clipped by 0 bases and J by 0 bases, with 7 bases between them. Germline V gene lookup returns CDR1 SGDLS and CDR2 YYNGEE. The CDR3, as DNA: TGTGCCAGCAGCGTAGACTTATTCTCTGGAAACACCATATATTTT. It translates to CASSVDLFSGNTIYF.

The V and J genes are TRBV20-1 and TRBJ2-1; no firm D call. The CDR3 runs to 10 residues. In germline, CDR1 is DFQATT, CDR2 SNEGSKA (reference sequence). Trimming stripped 3 bases from V and 10 bases from J, with 7 bases between. The CDR3 sequence: CSASHREQFF. CDR3 sequence (DNA): TGCAGTGCTAGTCACCGGGAGCAGTTCTTC.

V and J are TRBV2 and TRBJ1-5; perhaps TRBD1 as D (5 bases). The germline V and J ends were trimmed by 6 bases and 2 bases, with 14 bases remaining between them. There are 15 residues in the CDR3. CDR1 and CDR2 (germline): SNHLY, FYNNEI. DNA for the CDR3: TGTGCCAGCAGCGCGCAGGGCTATGGCAATCAGCCCCAGCATTTT. Amino acids: CASSAQGYGNQPQHF.

This chain's CDR3 is CSVASGSYNEQFF. The CDR3 coding sequence is TGCAGCGTGGCTAGCGGGAGCTACAATGAGCAGTTCTTC. The genes are TRBV29-1 and TRBJ2-1, with TRBD2 matching 10 bases. The junction had 2 bases not matched to a gene; V was cut back by 6 bases and J by 3 bases. Germline lookup yields CDR1 SQVTM and CDR2 ANQGSEA. The CDR3 has 13 residues.

The table lists this clone with a count of one. The chain recombines TRBV4-3 with TRBJ2-7; D possibly corresponds to TRBD2 (6 bases). The CDR3 extends over 15 amino acids. Trimming removed 4 bases at V and 2 bases at J, with 15 bases between. Germline V gene sequence: CDR1 LGHNA, CDR2 YSLEER. The CDR3 here is CASSLAPGSPYEQYF. The DNA of the CDR3 is TGCGCCAGCAGCCTCGCCCCCGGGAGCCCCTACGAGCAGTACTTC.

The DNA for the CDR3 is TGTGCCAGTAGCGTCCTGGTGGGCCCTAGCACAGATACGCAGTATTTT. It encodes CASSVLVGPSTDTQYF. The chain uses TRBV19 and TRBJ2-3; D is ambiguous. CDR1 is LNHDA and CDR2 is SQIVND in the germline V gene (reference sequence). V lost 6 bases and J 0 bases, leaving 16 bases between the germline ends. The CDR3 totals 16 residues.

This chain uses TRBV6-5 with TRBJ2-1; 12 bases agree with TRBD2. This CDR3 comprises 15 residues. Germline values: CDR1 MNHEY, CDR2 SVGAGI. Trimming cost V 2 bases and J 9 bases; bases outside gene matches: 5. The CDR3 sequence: CASSYVLTSGGEQFF. Here the CDR3 DNA reads TGTGCCAGCAGTTACGTACTGACTAGCGGGGGTGAGCAGTTCTTC.

This chain connects TRBV29-1 to TRBJ1-1, with a tentative D call TRBD1 (5 bases). The germline V gene has CDR1 SQVTM and CDR2 ANQGSEA. V was cut by 7 bases and J by 1 base, with 22 bases left in between. CDR3 length: 16 amino acids. CDR3 amino acids: CSAEARNDGANTEAFF. The CDR3 nucleotides are TGCAGCGCCGAGGCCCGGAACGATGGGGCGAACACTGAAGCTTTCTTT. The full variable domain, completed using reference TRBV29-1 and TRBJ1-1, is SAVISQKPSRDICQRGTSLTIQCQVDSQVTMMFWYRQQPGQSLTLIATANQGSEATYESGFVIDKFPISRPNLTFSTLTVSNMSPEDSSIYLCSAEARNDGANTEAFFGQGTRLTVV.

The chain recombines TRBV19 with TRBJ2-2, with TRBD2 matching over 11 bases. Germline V gene sequence: CDR1 LNHDA, CDR2 SQIVND (reference sequence). The V and J ends lost 11 bases and 5 bases, in that order; junction bases with no gene match: 22. This CDR3 region has 19 residues. CDR3 region: CAVKTGGVAGGPRTGELFF. The DNA for the CDR3 is TGTGCCGTCAAGACCGGGGGAGTAGCGGGAGGGCCTAGGACCGGGGAGCTGTTTTTT.

This chain uses TRBV12-5 with TRBJ2-3; 10 bases fit TRBD2. From germline, CDR1 is LGHNT and CDR2 FRNRAP. Germline trimming cut 6 bases from V and 3 bases from J; bases unmatched to any gene: 3. The CDR3 length is 14 residues. The CDR3 DNA reads TGTGCTAGTGGCCGGGGACTAGCGACAGATACGCAGTATTTT. This sequence encodes CASGRGLATDTQYF.

This clone has just one count. The chain has TRBV2 and TRBJ1-5; possibly TRBD1 for D (5 bases). The CDR3 has 14 amino acids. Germline V CDR1 and CDR2: SNHLY, FYNNEI. V lost 1 base to trimming and J lost 3 bases, with 7 bases between them. The CDR3 region has the DNA TGTGCCAGCAGTGAAGGACAGTCCAATCAGCCCCAGCATTTT. Amino acid sequence: CASSEGQSNQPQHF.

The chain employs TRBV5-6 and TRBJ2-3; 7 nucleotides match TRBD2. Trimming took 4 bases from V and 2 from J; bases not matched to a gene: 13. The V gene's germline CDR1 is SGHDT and CDR2 YYEEEE. CDR3 length: 17 residues. The CDR3 nucleotides are TGTGCCAGCAGCCCCGGGGGTTTCGGGGGGTACACAGATACGCAGTATTTT. Encoded protein: CASSPGGFGGYTDTQYF.

V usage is TRBV7-9 and J usage is TRBJ1-2; no firm D call. Trimming stripped 1 base from V and 1 base from J, with 13 bases between. The CDR3 spans 16 residues. Germline-derived CDR1 and CDR2 are SEHNR and FQNEAQ (reference sequence). This CDR3 reads CASSLGGTDRNYGYTF. The CDR3 coding sequence is TGTGCCAGCAGCTTAGGCGGAACGGATCGTAACTATGGCTACACCTTC. Variable domain in full (rest from reference TRBV7-9 and TRBJ1-2): DTGVSQNPRHKITKRGQNVTFRCDPISEHNRLYWYRQTLGQGPEFLTYFQNEAQLEKSRLLSDRFSAERPKGSFSTLEIQRTEQGDSAMYLCASSLGGTDRNYGYTFGSGTRLTVV.

The CDR3 is CASSQMHRASGTYEQYF. CDR3 DNA: TGCGCCAGCAGCCAAATGCATCGGGCTAGCGGCACCTACGAGCAGTACTTC. The chain carries TRBV4-1 and TRBJ2-7; the match to TRBD2 covers 7 bases. V shed 2 bases and J 2 bases; nucleotides not matched to a gene: 12. The CDR3 has 17 amino acids. Germline V gene lookup returns CDR1 MGHRA and CDR2 YSYEKL.

The chain couples TRBV7-3 to TRBJ2-5; 10 bases line up with TRBD2. Unmatched junction bases numbered 8, after V lost 5 bases and J lost 2 bases. Germline CDR1 reads SGHTA; CDR2 reads FQGTGA. The CDR3 length is 16 residues. The CDR3 loop is CASSRGSGRGQETQYF. The CDR3 DNA reads as TGTGCCAGCAGCCGGGGCAGCGGGAGGGGGCAAGAGACCCAGTACTTC.

This clone was detected only a few times. The junction departs from germline at one end; a sequencing error may be responsible. The rearrangement joins TRBV14 to TRBJ2-5; D perhaps matches TRBD2 (5 bases). CDR1 and CDR2 (germline): SGHDN, FVKESK. This CDR3 comprises 16 residues. The CDR3 is CASSRWSGSGYQTQYF. CDR3 DNA: TGTGCCAGCAGCCGCTGGTCGGGGTCAGGTTATCAGACTCAGTACTTC. Complete variable domain (other parts from reference TRBV14 and TRBJ2-5): EAGVTQFPSHSVIEKGQTVTLRCDPISGHDNLYWYRRVMGKEIKFLLHFVKESKQDESGMPNNRFLAERTGGTYSTLKVQPAELEDSGVYFCASSRWSGSGYQTQYFGPGTRLLVL.

The chain has TRBV11-2 and TRBJ2-2, with D possibly matching TRBD1 (6 bases). This CDR3 is built from 14 residues. Germline V gene data show CDR1 as SGHAT and CDR2 as FQNNGV. The V gene lost 1 base and the J gene lost 4 bases, with 7 bases spanning the gap. The CDR3 loop is CASSLAGATGELFF. The CDR3 nucleotides read TGTGCCAGCAGCTTAGCAGGGGCCACCGGGGAGCTGTTTTTT.